The entry below gives a single T cell receptor beta chain sequence along with its context. Its antigen is unknown. Arm-PCR of CDR3 regions and iRepertoire HTBI primers were the basis on which TCR beta libraries were built. One entry per CDR3 protein results from TCRdb running MiXCR on the multiplex PCR reads. The table records about 290,000 distinct CDR3 sequences, around 21% of them present only once. The record originates from a study of regulatory T cells in long-lasting Graves disease. Notes on the study in general: Persistent disease was associated with favored TRBV28 usage and with favored use of TRBJ1-2 and TRBJ2-5.

Germline V gene lookup returns CDR1 MDHEN and CDR2 SYDVKM. The trim removed 10 bases at V and 5 bases at J, leaving 8 bases unmatched. The CDR3 is 14 residues long. As to time point: persistent/refractory GD, antithyroid drugs over 5 years with positive TRAb. The TCR library was made from RNA that had been extracted from PBMCs in TRIzol. The receptor comes from a female donor with Graves disease. This material consisted of peripheral blood mononuclear cells (PBMCs), taken when the disease was refractory, from a patient treated with antithyroid drugs. V is TRBV28 and J is TRBJ2-5, with TRBD2 matching 12 bases. The CDR3 is CATRLAGGWETQYF. CDR3 coding DNA: TGTGCCACCCGGCTAGCGGGAGGGTGGGAGACCCAGTACTTC.